Sequencing of this TCR beta chain was carried out in a study of T cell repertoires in cytomegalovirus infection. Whole-study context: Both a matching HLA type and CMV infection were indicated by public TCR beta signatures. Study-level points and caveats: Based on cumulative public TCR beta family frequency, carriers of CMV plus the relevant HLA were identified. Dominant in the ex vivo response were TCR beta clonotypes restricted by HLA-C and specific for CMV.

On this clonotype: What it recognizes is unknown.

Trimming at V came to 11 bases and at J to 5 bases, leaving 8 bases not matched to a gene. Germline-derived CDR1 and CDR2 are MDHEN and SYDVKM. The CDR3 length is 13 residues. A single record per CDR3 protein comes from TCRdb applying MiXCR to the reads. The sample yields around 200,000 distinct CDR3 sequences, about a sixth seen once. V is TRBV28 and J is TRBJ2-7; 11 nucleotides agree with TRBD1. Sequenced sample: CD8+ T cells from PBMCs. This TCR was sampled from a human donor in good health (CMV status not recorded). Some clones in this sample may be carry-over from other donors' samples. The CDR3 is CASQGQGGHEQYF. CDR3 nucleotide sequence: TGTGCCTCCCAGGGACAGGGGGGCCACGAGCAGTACTTC.